Below, 20 T cell receptor beta chains from the same sample are listed, as sequenced in a study of T cell responses to AZD1222 COVID-19 vaccine. Clones were read by immunoSEQ multiplex PCR, and TCRdb kept only the in-frame ones, dropping some. The table records approximately 190,000 clones, 85% to 95% of them present only once. The source material was peripheral blood, sampled on day 0 of AZD1222 vaccination. These receptors came from an adult in good health.

The chain has TRBV20-1 and TRBJ2-1; D call uncertain. This CDR3 region has 10 residues. Trimming stripped 6 bases from V and 6 bases from J, with 6 bases between. Germline loops: CDR1 DFQATT, CDR2 SNEGSKA (reference sequence). The CDR3: CSANPNEQFF. CDR3 coding DNA: TGCAGTGCCAACCCCAATGAGCAGTTCTTC.

This chain uses TRBV6-2 or TRBV6-3 with TRBJ1-2, with unresolved D. Germline V gene lookup returns CDR1 MNHEY and CDR2 SVGEGT. The CDR3 covers 15 residues. V lost 0 bases to trimming and J lost 8 bases, with 16 bases between them. The CDR3 DNA sequence: TGTGCCAGCAGTTACTCGGTCATCGAGGTCCTGGGCTACACCTTC. Residues: CASSYSVIEVLGYTF.

This clone has a single count. This chain connects TRBV27 to TRBJ1-5, with 8 positions matching TRBD1. The ends lost 5 bases at V and 2 bases at J; junction bases unmatched: 8. Germline lookup yields CDR1 MNHEY and CDR2 SMNVEV (reference sequence). This CDR3 has 16 amino acids. CDR3 DNA: TGTGCCAGCAGTGCCAGGGGGCTAAATGGCAATCAGCCCCAGCATTTT. This translates into CASSARGLNGNQPQHF.

This chain uses TRBV3-1 (or the pseudogene TRBV3-2) with TRBJ2-1; D is undetermined. The CDR3 contains 15 residues. V lost 5 bases and J lost 6, with 17 bases in between. Germline V lookup: CDR1 LGHDT, CDR2 YNNKEL (reference sequence). The CDR3 protein is CASSLPGILGNEQFF. The CDR3 nucleotides read TGTGCCAGCAGCTTACCAGGTATCCTAGGCAATGAGCAGTTCTTC.

The genes are TRBV19 and TRBJ2-3; the D gene is possibly TRBD2 (5 bases). In germline, CDR1 is LNHDA, CDR2 SQIVND (reference sequence). The CDR3 consists of 17 residues. The germline V and J ends were trimmed by 5 bases and 0 bases, with 18 bases remaining between them. The CDR3 region has the DNA TGTGCCAGTAGTCAAGGGCGGGCTGCCTTAAGCACAGATACGCAGTATTTT. Amino acid sequence: CASSQGRAALSTDTQYF.

This clone was seen only once. DNA of the CDR3: TGTGCCAGCAGCTTACCGGGCCCCTCTTTCTACGAGCAGTACTTC. Amino acids: CASSLPGPSFYEQYF. V gene TRBV7-2 combines with J gene TRBJ2-7; D unresolved. CDR3 length: 15 amino acids. The V and J ends lost 2 bases and 3 bases respectively, with 14 bases between them. Per germline, CDR1 SGHTA and CDR2 FQGNSA.

The rearrangement joins TRBV5-4 to TRBJ2-3, with D unclear. The germline V gene encodes CDR1 SGHNT and CDR2 YYREEE (reference sequence). The germline V and J ends were trimmed by 7 bases and 4 bases, with 7 bases remaining between them. CDR3 length: 11 residues. In nucleotides, the CDR3 is TGTGCCAGCGGCAAGGCAGATACGCAGTATTTT. Amino acid sequence: CASGKADTQYF.

V usage is TRBV7-3 and J usage is TRBJ2-2, with 10 bases fitting TRBD2. V lost 6 bases, J lost 2 bases, and 0 bases stayed unmatched. The CDR3 extends over 14 amino acids. Germline V gives CDR1 SGHTA, CDR2 FQGTGA. The CDR3 DNA sequence: TGTGCCAGCAGACTAGCGGGAAACACCGGGGAGCTGTTTTTT. It yields the protein CASRLAGNTGELFF.

The V call is TRBV24-1, the J call TRBJ2-1; D remains unclear. This CDR3 has 13 residues. From germline, CDR1 is KGHDR and CDR2 SFDVKD. V gave up 2 bases and J gave up 12 bases, with 13 bases separating them. The CDR3 loop is CATSDSYGSSQFF. In DNA, the CDR3 is TGTGCCACCAGTGATTCTTATGGGTCTTCGCAGTTCTTC.

CDR3 region: CASVPSLAGTLKTQYF. In nucleotides, the CDR3 is TGTGCCAGCGTGCCCTCGTTAGCGGGAACTTTAAAGACCCAGTACTTC. V and J are TRBV28 and TRBJ2-5; 8 bases are shared with TRBD2. This CDR3 has 16 amino acids. The V and J ends lost 8 bases and 6 bases, in that order; junction bases with no gene match: 17. Germline loops: CDR1 MDHEN, CDR2 SYDVKM.

The rearrangement uses TRBV4-3 and TRBJ1-5, with D unresolved. The CDR3 runs to 15 residues. Germline CDR1 and CDR2: LGHNA and YSLEER. Trimming took 4 bases from V and 0 from J, leaving 10 bases between them. The CDR3 region has the DNA TGCGCCAGCAGCCCCAACATCCTTAGCAATCAGCCCCAGCATTTT. Amino acids: CASSPNILSNQPQHF.

This chain connects TRBV19 to TRBJ1-6; TRBD1 agrees at 7 bases. Germline V gives CDR1 LNHDA, CDR2 SQIVND (reference sequence). The J segment lost 8 bases and the V segment lost 5 bases, leaving 6 bases of the junction unmatched. The CDR3 spans 14 residues. The CDR3 sequence is CASSHRQGDSPLHF. CDR3 sequence (DNA): TGTGCCAGTAGTCACCGACAGGGAGATTCACCCCTCCACTTT.

The gene calls are TRBV12-3 or TRBV12-4 and TRBJ2-5; the match to TRBD1 covers 7 bases. The V gene end was trimmed by 5 bases and the J gene end by 7 bases; junction bases not matched to a gene: 7. CDR3 size: 13 residues. Here the CDR3 reads CASSVGDSSTQYF. In DNA form, the CDR3 reads TGTGCCAGCAGTGTCGGGGACAGCTCGACCCAGTACTTC.

The rearrangement links TRBV30 to TRBJ1-6; TRBD1 agrees at 9 bases. J was trimmed by 4 bases and V by 1 base; bases with no gene match: 8. The CDR3 sequence is 17 residues long. CDR1 is GTSNPN, CDR2 SVGIG, per germline (reference sequence). Written as DNA, the CDR3 is TGTGCCTGGAGTGCCAACAGGGGGCCGGGTTATAATTCACCCCTCCACTTT. Translating it yields CAWSANRGPGYNSPLHF.

This chain links TRBV6-6 with TRBJ1-5, with D maybe TRBD1 (6 bases). The germline gives CDR1 MNHNY, CDR2 SVGAGI (reference sequence). Trimming left V 2 bases short and J 2 bases short, with 13 bases between. There are 16 residues in the CDR3. CDR3 residues: CASSYEGGSGNQPQHF. CDR3 nucleotide sequence: TGTGCCAGCAGTTACGAGGGGGGATCGGGCAATCAGCCCCAGCATTTT.

V is TRBV5-1 and J is TRBJ1-1; possibly TRBD1 for D (5 bases). The CDR3 has 14 amino acids. Per germline, CDR1 SGHRS and CDR2 YFSETQ. V shed 4 bases and J shed 1 base, with 11 bases lying between them. The CDR3 is CASSTKQENTEAFF. The CDR3 coding sequence is TGCGCCAGCAGCACAAAACAGGAGAACACTGAAGCTTTCTTT.

This chain connects TRBV19 to TRBJ2-5; 7 bases are a match to TRBD1. This CDR3 has 15 residues. CDR1 is LNHDA, CDR2 SQIVND, per germline (reference sequence). J gave up 5 bases and V 6 bases, and 12 bases lay outside the gene matches. The chain's CDR3 is CASRGYNTGDETQYF. The DNA of the CDR3 is TGTGCCAGTAGAGGTTACAACACAGGGGACGAGACCCAGTACTTC. Supplemented by reference TRBV19 and TRBJ2-5, the full variable domain reads DGGITQSPKYLFRKEGQNVTLSCEQNLNHDAMYWYRQDPGQGLRLIYYSQIVNDFQKGDIAEGYSVSREKKESFPLTVTSAQKNPTAFYLCASRGYNTGDETQYFGPGTRLLVL.

The chain links TRBV27 to TRBJ1-1, with 11 nucleotides matching TRBD1. J lost 7 bases, V lost 4 bases, and 8 bases had no gene match. CDR1 and CDR2 (germline): MNHEY, SMNVEV (reference sequence). The CDR3 length is 15 residues. CDR3 region: CASSSSGQGANEAFF. For the CDR3, the DNA is TGTGCCAGCAGTTCCAGCGGACAGGGGGCAAATGAAGCTTTCTTT.

This chain joins TRBV19 and TRBJ2-1; D might be TRBD1 (5 bases). CDR3 length: 15 amino acids. V lost 0 bases and J lost 6, with 12 bases in between. CDR1 LNHDA and CDR2 SQIVND come from the germline V gene (reference sequence). This CDR3 reads CASSIDPRVGNEQFF. In nucleotides, the CDR3 is TGTGCCAGTAGTATAGATCCCAGGGTAGGCAATGAGCAGTTCTTC.

The J gene is TRBJ2-2, the V gene TRBV13, with 10 bases identical to TRBD1. Trimming at V came to 5 bases and at J to 7 bases, leaving 10 bases not matched to a gene. Germline CDR1 and CDR2: PRHDT and FYEKMQ (reference sequence). This CDR3 comprises 16 residues. The CDR3 reads CASSPTGGLSGGELFF. The CDR3, as DNA: TGTGCCAGCAGCCCGACAGGGGGCTTAAGTGGCGGGGAGCTGTTTTTT.